The T cell receptor beta chain under discussion was sequenced for a study of T cells in tuberculosis. General observations from the study: Smaller alpha distances in active tuberculosis partly reflected shorter CDR3-alpha lengths.

Of note for this clone: Its antigen remains unknown.

The time point was: new active TB diagnosis, blood taken before or within 7 days of starting treatment. The table came from immunoSEQ multiplex PCR; TCRdb's copy has only in-frame clones and leaves some out. The data contain under 35,000 clones, around 92% of them seen just once; the ten biggest clones take up 5.5% to 7.5%. There are 15 residues in the CDR3. CDR1 is SEHNR and CDR2 is FQNEAQ in the germline V gene (reference sequence). Unmatched junction bases numbered 3, after V lost 1 base and J lost 2 bases. This TCR was recovered from an adult with tuberculosis. Some clones in this sample may be carry-over from other donors' samples. J is TRBJ1-2 and V is TRBV7-9; TRBD1 matches 8 bases. The starting material was PBMCs, obtained at tuberculosis diagnosis. In DNA form, the CDR3 reads TGTGCCAGCAGCTTAGGGACAGGGCAAAACTATGGCTACACCTTC. This translates into CASSLGTGQNYGYTF.